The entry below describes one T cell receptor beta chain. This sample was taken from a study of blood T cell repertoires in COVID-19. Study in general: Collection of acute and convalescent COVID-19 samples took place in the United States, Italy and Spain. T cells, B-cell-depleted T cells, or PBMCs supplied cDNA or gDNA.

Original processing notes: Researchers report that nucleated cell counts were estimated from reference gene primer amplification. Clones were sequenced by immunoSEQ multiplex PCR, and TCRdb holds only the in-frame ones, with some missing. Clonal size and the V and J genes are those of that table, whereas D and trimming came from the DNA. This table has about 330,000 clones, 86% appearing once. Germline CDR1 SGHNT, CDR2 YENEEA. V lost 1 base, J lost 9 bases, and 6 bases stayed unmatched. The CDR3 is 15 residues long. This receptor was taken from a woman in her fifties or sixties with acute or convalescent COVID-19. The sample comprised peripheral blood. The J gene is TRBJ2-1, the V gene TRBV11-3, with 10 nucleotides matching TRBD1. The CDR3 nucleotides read TGTGCCAGCAGCTTAGGACAGGGGGCTACGCGTGAGCAGTTCTTC. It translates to CASSLGQGATREQFF. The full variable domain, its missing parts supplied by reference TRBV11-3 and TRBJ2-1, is EAGVVQSPRYKIIEKKQPVAFWCNPISGHNTLYWYLQNLGQGPELLIRYENEEAVDDSQLPKDRFSAERLKGVDSTLKIQPAELGDSAVYLCASSLGQGATREQFFGPGTRLTVL.